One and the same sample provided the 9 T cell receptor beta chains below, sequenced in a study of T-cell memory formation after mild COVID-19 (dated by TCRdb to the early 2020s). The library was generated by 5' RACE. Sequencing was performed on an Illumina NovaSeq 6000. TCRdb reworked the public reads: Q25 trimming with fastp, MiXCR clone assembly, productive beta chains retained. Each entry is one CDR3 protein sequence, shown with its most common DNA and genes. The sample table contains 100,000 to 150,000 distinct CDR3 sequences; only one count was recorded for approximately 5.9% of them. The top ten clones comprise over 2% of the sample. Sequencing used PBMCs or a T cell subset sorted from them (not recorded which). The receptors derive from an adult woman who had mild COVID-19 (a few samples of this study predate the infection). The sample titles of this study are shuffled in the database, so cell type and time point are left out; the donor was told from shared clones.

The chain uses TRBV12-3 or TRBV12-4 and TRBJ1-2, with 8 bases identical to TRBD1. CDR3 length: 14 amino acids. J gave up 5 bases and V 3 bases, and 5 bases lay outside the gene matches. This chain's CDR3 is CASSFGQGTYGYTF. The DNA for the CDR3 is TGTGCCAGCAGTTTCGGACAGGGAACGTATGGCTACACCTTC.

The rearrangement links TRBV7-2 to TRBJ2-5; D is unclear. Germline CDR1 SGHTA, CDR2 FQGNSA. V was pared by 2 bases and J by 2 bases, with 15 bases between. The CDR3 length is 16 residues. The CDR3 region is CASSLMARSWQETQYF. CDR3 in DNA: TGTGCCAGCAGCTTAATGGCGCGCAGTTGGCAAGAGACCCAGTACTTC.

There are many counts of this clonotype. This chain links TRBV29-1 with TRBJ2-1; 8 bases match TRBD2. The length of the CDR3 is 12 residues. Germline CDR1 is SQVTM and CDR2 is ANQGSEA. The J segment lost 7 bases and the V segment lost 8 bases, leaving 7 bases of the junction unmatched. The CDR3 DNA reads TGCAGCTCCGGGGGCGGGAGGAATGAGCAGTTCTTC. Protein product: CSSGGGRNEQFF.

CDR3 region: CSAGGRVVRNTEAFF. Here the CDR3 DNA reads TGCAGTGCCGGGGGCAGGGTGGTACGGAACACTGAAGCTTTCTTT. V gene TRBV20-1 combines with J gene TRBJ1-1; D may be TRBD1 (6 bases). Trimming stripped 6 bases from V and 1 base from J, with 18 bases between. CDR1 is DFQATT, CDR2 SNEGSKA, per germline (reference sequence). The CDR3 has 15 amino acids.

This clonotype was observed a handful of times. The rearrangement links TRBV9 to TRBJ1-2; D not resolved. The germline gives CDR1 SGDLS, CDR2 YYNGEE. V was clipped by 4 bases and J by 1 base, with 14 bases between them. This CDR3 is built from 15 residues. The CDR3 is CASSTRPTLNYGYTF. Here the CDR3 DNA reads TGTGCCAGCAGCACCCGACCGACCCTTAACTATGGCTACACCTTC. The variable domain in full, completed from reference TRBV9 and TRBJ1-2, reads DSGVTQTPKHLITATGQRVTLRCSPRSGDLSVYWYQQSLDQGLQFLIQYYNGEERAKGNILERFSAQQFPDLHSELNLSSLELGDSALYFCASSTRPTLNYGYTFGSGTRLTVV.

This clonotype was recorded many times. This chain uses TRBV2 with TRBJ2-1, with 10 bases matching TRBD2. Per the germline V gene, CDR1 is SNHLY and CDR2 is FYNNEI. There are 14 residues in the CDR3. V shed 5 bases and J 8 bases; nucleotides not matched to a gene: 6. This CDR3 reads CASSPGLAFYEQFF. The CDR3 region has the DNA TGTGCCAGCAGTCCGGGACTAGCGTTTTATGAGCAGTTCTTC.

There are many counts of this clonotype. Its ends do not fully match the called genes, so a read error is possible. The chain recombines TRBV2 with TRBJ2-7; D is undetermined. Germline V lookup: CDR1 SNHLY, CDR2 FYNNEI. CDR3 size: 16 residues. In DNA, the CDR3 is TGTGCCAGCAGGGAAGGGATGGTAGGCGACTCCTACGAGCAGTACTTC. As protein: CASREGMVGDSYEQYF.

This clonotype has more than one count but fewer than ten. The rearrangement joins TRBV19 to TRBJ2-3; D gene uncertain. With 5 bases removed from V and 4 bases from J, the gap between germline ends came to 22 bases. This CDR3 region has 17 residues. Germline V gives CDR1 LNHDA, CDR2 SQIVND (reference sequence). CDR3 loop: CASSVFAARAGADTQYF. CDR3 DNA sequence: TGTGCCAGTAGTGTCTTCGCGGCCAGAGCTGGAGCAGATACGCAGTATTTT. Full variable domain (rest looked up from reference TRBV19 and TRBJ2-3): DGGITQSPKYLFRKEGQNVTLSCEQNLNHDAMYWYRQDPGQGLRLIYYSQIVNDFQKGDIAEGYSVSREKKESFPLTVTSAQKNPTAFYLCASSVFAARAGADTQYFGPGTRLTVL.

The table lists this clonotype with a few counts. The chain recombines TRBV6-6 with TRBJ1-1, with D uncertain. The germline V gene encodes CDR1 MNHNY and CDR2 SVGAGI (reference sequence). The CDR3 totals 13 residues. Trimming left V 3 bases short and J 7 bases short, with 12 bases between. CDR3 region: CASSYSGPLEAFF. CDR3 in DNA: TGTGCCAGCAGTTATTCAGGCCCCCTTGAAGCTTTCTTT.